The 13 T cell receptor beta chains below all came from one sample that was sequenced in a study of blood T cells in healthy people across ages. Combining a sample-barcoded 5' primer with a J-beta primer mix, a second PCR ran for roughly 6 to 12 cycles. TCRdb analysed the 5' RACE reads with MiXCR anew, one entry per CDR3 protein. The sample records 910,000 or so distinct CDR3 sequences, approximately 50% being singletons. The specimen sequenced was blood. Receptor source: a woman aged 55 to 70 in good health.

The chain carries TRBV28 and TRBJ2-5, with D perhaps given as TRBD1 or TRBD2 (5 bases each). The J call is uncertain, as TRBJ2-7 better fits the DNA end. This CDR3 contains 15 residues. CDR1 MDHEN and CDR2 SYDVKM come from the germline V gene. The CDR3 protein is CASSLPGTTYYEQYF. The CDR3 nucleotides read TGTGCCAGCAGTTTACCCGGGACCACTTACTACGAGCAGTACTTC.

Comment on this clonotype: Germline is not matched at one junction end, which may reflect a read error. V usage is TRBV6-1 and J usage is TRBJ2-6; possible D gene TRBD1, 7 bases. This CDR3 contains 18 residues. CDR1 is MNHNS and CDR2 is SASEGT in the germline V gene. Here the CDR3 reads CAIPRSTQGRTGANVLTF. CDR3 nucleotides: TGCGCCATCCCGAGGAGTACACAGGGGAGGACTGGGGCCAACGTCCTGACTTTC.

The genes are TRBV2 and TRBJ2-5; TRBD2 matches at 8 bases. The CDR3 spans 15 residues. Germline-derived CDR1 and CDR2 are SNHLY and FYNNEI. Trimming removed 2 bases from V and 5 bases from J; junction bases left unmatched: 7. The CDR3 region is CASSELRGRRETQYF. CDR3 bases: TGTGCCAGCAGTGAATTGCGCGGGAGGAGGGAGACCCAGTACTTC.

This chain joins TRBV29-1 and TRBJ1-2, with D perhaps TRBD1 (5 bases). Germline lookup yields CDR1 SQVTM and CDR2 ANQGSEA. The CDR3 length is 10 residues. Between the trimmed V and J ends, which lost 4 bases and 12 bases, there was a span of 12 bases. The CDR3 is CSVGRGDDTF. The CDR3 nucleotides read TGCAGCGTTGGCCGTGGGGACGACACCTTC.

This chain uses TRBV7-2 with TRBJ2-7; TRBD1 agrees at 8 bases. The germline V gene encodes CDR1 SGHTA and CDR2 FQGNSA. Trimming at V came to 4 bases and at J to 3 bases, leaving 8 bases not matched to a gene. The CDR3 is made up of 15 amino acids. The CDR3 reads CASSYTGGTLYEQYF. CDR3 sequence (DNA): TGTGCCAGCAGCTATACAGGGGGGACCCTCTACGAGCAGTACTTC.

The chain employs TRBV27 and TRBJ2-1; no firm D call. The germline gives CDR1 MNHEY, CDR2 SMNVEV (reference sequence). CDR3 length: 13 amino acids. V lost 0 bases and J 4 bases, leaving 4 bases between the germline ends. The CDR3 bases are TGTGCCAGCAGTTTATCCGCTTACAATGAGCAGTTCTTC. It translates to CASSLSAYNEQFF.

This clonotype has only a few counts. The rearrangement joins TRBV29-1 to TRBJ2-1; perhaps TRBD2 as D (6 bases). The CDR3 extends over 11 amino acids. Germline V gives CDR1 SQVTM, CDR2 ANQGSEA. CDR3 nucleotides: TGCAGTGGAAGACTAGTCCATGAGCAGTTCTTC. Encoded protein: CSGRLVHEQFF.

J is TRBJ2-1 and V is TRBV29-1, with D maybe TRBD2 (6 bases). CDR3 length: 14 residues. Germline lookup yields CDR1 SQVTM and CDR2 ANQGSEA. V lost 2 bases and J 4 bases, leaving 12 bases between the germline ends. The CDR3 region has the DNA TGCAGCGTTGAACGTCGGGAGTTATACAATGAGCAGTTCTTC. This codes for CSVERRELYNEQFF.

The CDR3 protein is CASSPGHYGYTF. Here the CDR3 DNA reads TGTGCCAGCAGTCCGGGTCACTATGGCTACACCTTC. V is TRBV12-3 or TRBV12-4 and J is TRBJ1-2; no clear D gene. The CDR3 has 12 residues. V lost 5 bases and J 3 bases, leaving 7 bases between the germline ends.

The chain recombines TRBV10-3 with TRBJ2-1; D is perhaps TRBD1 (5 bases). The CDR3 extends over 13 amino acids. Germline CDR1 ENHRY, CDR2 SYGVKD. The ends were cut back, 7 bases at V and 7 bases at J, with 14 bases in the middle. CDR3 protein: CAIKRAGLNEQFF. The CDR3 coding sequence is TGTGCCATCAAGCGCGCAGGGTTGAATGAGCAGTTCTTC.

This clonotype has a handful of counts. The genes are TRBV29-1 and TRBJ2-7, with D perhaps assigned TRBD1 or TRBD2 (6 bases each). CDR3 length: 14 amino acids. With 1 base removed from V and 6 bases from J, the gap between germline ends came to 16 bases. CDR1 and CDR2 (germline): SQVTM, ANQGSEA. The CDR3 DNA follows: TGCAGCGTTGAAGTGTCGGGGGCGGGTCCCGAGCAGTACTTC. As protein: CSVEVSGAGPEQYF.

The J gene is TRBJ2-1, the V gene TRBV10-3; perhaps TRBD1 as D (5 bases). The DNA end favors TRBJ2-7, so the J call may be wrong. The CDR3 is made up of 13 amino acids. Germline V gene lookup returns CDR1 ENHRY and CDR2 SYGVKD. The CDR3 region is CAISAGRVYEQYF. In DNA, the CDR3 is TGTGCCATCAGTGCCGGCAGGGTCTACGAGCAGTACTTC.

The chain couples TRBV29-1 to TRBJ2-7; TRBD2 is a possible D gene (5 bases). Deletions cut 7 bases from V and 0 bases from J, with 10 bases between. The CDR3 spans 12 residues. Germline assignment: CDR1 SQVTM and CDR2 ANQGSEA. CDR3 amino acids: CSAIRGSYEQYF. The CDR3 bases are TGCAGCGCCATTCGGGGCTCCTACGAGCAGTACTTC.